This TCR beta chain was identified during a study of T cells in Graves' hyperthyroidism and ophthalmopathy (dated by TCRdb to the late 2010s). Background on the whole study: Peripheral blood was sampled at the time of initial diagnosis, prior to any treatment. For training and testing, the approximately 92 patients in the discovery cohort were randomly divided in a 7:3 ratio. To identify TCR V-J signatures that set the groups apart, the researchers used a discovery cohort of 100 patients, made up of fewer than 50 with Graves' ophthalmopathy and about 60 with stable Graves' hyperthyroidism. The study also compared thyroid tissue and blood T-cell repertoires from several Graves' hyperthyroidism patients. TCR Vbeta CDR3 sequencing of 120 to 150 peripheral blood samples (approximately 44 ophthalmopathy, about 75 hyperthyroidism and roughly 17 progressor patients) is reported in the paper. After blood sampling, hyperthyroidism patients were treated with methimazole at a starting dose of 30 mg daily, and ophthalmopathy patients were treated with high-dose intravenous methylprednisolone. Prospective prediction of ophthalmopathy was tested in an independent validation cohort of some 19 hyperthyroidism patients and around 16 patients who later progressed to ophthalmopathy.

A patient counted as having stable Graves' hyperthyroidism if no progression to ophthalmopathy occurred over 18 months of follow-up. The hyperthyroidism patients were between 18 and 65 years old and newly diagnosed, with a disease duration of less than 2 months. Patients with uncontrolled infections, other autoimmune diseases, pregnancy or lactation were excluded. Diagnoses relied on clinical symptoms, serum thyroxine and TRAb, thyroid ultrasound and orbital computed tomography. Ficoll-Paque density gradient centrifugation was used to isolate PBMCs from 8.5 to 10 ml of fresh peripheral blood. Total RNA was extracted with Trizol reagent, and quality was checked on an Agilent 2100 Bioanalyzer. This clonotype was seen repeatedly, ten times or more. Its antigen remains unidentified. Per-base quality was not reported, and no clone a single base away is much larger than it. The TCR beta CDR3 regions were amplified from RNA transcripts. The TCR CDR3 was subjected to a first round of RT-PCR using the HTBI primer set and the Qiagen OneStep RT-PCR kit. The libraries were constructed in a second round of multiplex PCR and then size-selected and purified. The libraries were sequenced on an Illumina HiSeq2000 using paired-end 100 bp reads. The paper's data handling went like this. SOAPnuke was used to process the raw data, removing reads that contained adapters or uncalled bases, had a mean Phred below 15, or lacked an exact match to the constant primer or identifier. COPE v1.2.5 was used to merge the high-quality paired reads, and each unique nucleotide sequence was defined as a clonotype. MiTCR v1.1 was used to align the clonotypes against IMGT TRBV, TRBD and TRBJ reference segments. The analysis included only V-J combinations with a frequency above 0.0001, which together covered 99% to 99.2% of the repertoires. The TCS score was defined as F50 (clonal expansion) divided by E x V (chaos), with BLOSUM62-based TCRdist calculated between CDR3 peptides within each V-J. Welch's t-statistics and random forest reduced 450 to 600 V-J features to about 12, which were used in a naive Bayes classifier (R e1071). TCRdb cleaned the public reads at Q25 with fastp, built clones with MiXCR and kept in-frame beta chains. Rows are unified per CDR3 protein, each entry keeping the most common DNA and genes. These V and J calls derive from TCRdb rather than the authors' analysis. Counted in this sample were about 550,000 distinct CDR3 sequences; under 25% of them appeared once. About a quarter of the sample is taken by the ten largest.

General conclusions and limits of the study: During validation, the model predicted progression to ophthalmopathy a median of roughly 7.1 months ahead of onset, with around 65% sensitivity and under 85% specificity. Sample size was not statistically predetermined, and investigators were not blinded to group allocation. Most expanded thyroid clonotypes (frequency above 0.001) were also found in blood, which suggests that blood repertoires may mirror thyroid immune responses. In cross-validation, a model built on a 13 V-J signature told ophthalmopathy apart from stable hyperthyroidism with less than 90% sensitivity and roughly 82% specificity, and in testing the same model reached 80%/75%.

Reading from cysteine to phenylalanine, the CDR3 counts 16 amino acids. Only CDR3 DNA is held: 48 bases, read in frame from base 1. CDR1 and CDR2 were assigned from the germline V gene as MNHNS and SASEGT. V ends up 7 bases short and J 3 bases short, with an unmatched junction base count of 9. The receptor chain draws on TRBV6-1 and TRBJ1-5; 10 of the junction bases match TRBD1. The TCR originated in a man aged 18 to 30 with Graves' hyperthyroidism. The sample was blood. Read as DNA, the sequence is TGTGCCAGCACCCCCGGGGACAGGGGCACCAATCAGCCCCAGCATTTT. Its translation is CASTPGDRGTNQPQHF.